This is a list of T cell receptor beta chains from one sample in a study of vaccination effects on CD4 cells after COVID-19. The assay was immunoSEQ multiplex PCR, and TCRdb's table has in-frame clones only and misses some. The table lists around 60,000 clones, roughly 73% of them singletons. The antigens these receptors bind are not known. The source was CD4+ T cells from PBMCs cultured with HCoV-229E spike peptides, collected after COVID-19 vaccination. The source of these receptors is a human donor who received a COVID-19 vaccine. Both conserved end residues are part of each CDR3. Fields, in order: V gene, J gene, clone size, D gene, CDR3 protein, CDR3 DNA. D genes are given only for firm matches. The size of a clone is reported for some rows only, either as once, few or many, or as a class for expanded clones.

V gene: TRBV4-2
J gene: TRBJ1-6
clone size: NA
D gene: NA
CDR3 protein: CASSLPDTGGNSPLHF
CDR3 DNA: TGTGCCAGCAGCCTGCCCGATACCGGCGGCAATTCACCCCTCCACTTT

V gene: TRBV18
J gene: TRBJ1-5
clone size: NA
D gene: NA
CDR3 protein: CASSPTRQDFNQPQHF
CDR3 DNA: TGTGCCAGCTCACCAACCCGACAGGACTTCAATCAGCCCCAGCATTTT

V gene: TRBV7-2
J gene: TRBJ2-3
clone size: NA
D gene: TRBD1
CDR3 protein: CASSPRQGTTDTQYF
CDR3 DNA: TGTGCCAGCAGCCCTCGACAGGGTACCACAGATACGCAGTATTTT

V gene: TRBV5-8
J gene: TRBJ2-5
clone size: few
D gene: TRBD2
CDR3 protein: CASPVAGDSKYQETQYF
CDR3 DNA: TGTGCCAGCCCCGTAGCGGGGGACTCCAAATACCAAGAGACCCAGTACTTC

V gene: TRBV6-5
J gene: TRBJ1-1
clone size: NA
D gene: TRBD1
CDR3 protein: CASSSWGRGLSTEAFF
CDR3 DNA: TGTGCCAGCAGTTCCTGGGGCAGGGGGCTGAGCACTGAAGCTTTCTTT

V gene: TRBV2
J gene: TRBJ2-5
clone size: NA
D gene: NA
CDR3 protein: CASRPYRTEQETQYF
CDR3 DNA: TGTGCCAGCAGACCTTATCGGACGGAGCAAGAGACCCAGTACTTC

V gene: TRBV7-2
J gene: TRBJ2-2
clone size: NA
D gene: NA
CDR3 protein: CASTRGASTGELFF
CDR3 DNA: TGTGCCAGCACCCGGGGGGCGAGCACCGGGGAGCTGTTTTTT

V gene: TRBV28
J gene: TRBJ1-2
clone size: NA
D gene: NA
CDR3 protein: CASSSSWNGYTF
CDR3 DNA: TGTGCCAGCAGTTCCAGTTGGAATGGCTACACCTTC

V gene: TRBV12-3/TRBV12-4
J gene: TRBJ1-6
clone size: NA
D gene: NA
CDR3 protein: CASSVNWVSPLHF
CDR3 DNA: TGTGCCAGCAGTGTTAACTGGGTTTCGCCCCTCCACTTT

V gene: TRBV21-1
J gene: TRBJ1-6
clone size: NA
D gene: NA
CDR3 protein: CASSKEPGQGPFNSPLHF
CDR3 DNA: TGTGCCAGCAGCAAAGAACCAGGACAGGGCCCGTTTAATTCACCCCTCCACTTT

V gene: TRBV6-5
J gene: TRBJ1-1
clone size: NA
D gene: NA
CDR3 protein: CASRSDTRLTAFF
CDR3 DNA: TGTGCCAGCAGAAGCGACACCCGTTTAACTGCTTTCTTT

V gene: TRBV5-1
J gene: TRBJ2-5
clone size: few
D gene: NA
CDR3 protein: CASRSGWSKETQYF
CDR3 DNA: TGCGCCAGCAGATCCGGCTGGAGCAAAGAGACCCAGTACTTC

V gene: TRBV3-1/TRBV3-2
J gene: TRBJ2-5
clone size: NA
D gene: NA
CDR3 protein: CASSYGLRETQYF
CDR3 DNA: TGTGCCAGCAGCTACGGACTAAGGGAGACCCAGTACTTC

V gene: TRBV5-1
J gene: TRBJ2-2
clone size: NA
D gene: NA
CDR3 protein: CASSLVGLQGNTGELFF
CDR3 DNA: TGCGCCAGCAGCTTGGTTGGGTTACAGGGTAACACCGGGGAGCTGTTTTTT

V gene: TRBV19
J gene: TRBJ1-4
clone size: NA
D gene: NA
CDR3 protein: CASSVPADSTTNEKLFF
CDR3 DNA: TGTGCCAGTAGTGTCCCCGCCGACAGCACAACTAATGAAAAACTGTTTTTT

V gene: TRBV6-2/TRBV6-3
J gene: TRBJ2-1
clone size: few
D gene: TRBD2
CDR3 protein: CASSKRWLAGSYNEQFF
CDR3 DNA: TGTGCCAGCAGCAAACGATGGCTAGCGGGATCCTACAATGAGCAGTTCTTC

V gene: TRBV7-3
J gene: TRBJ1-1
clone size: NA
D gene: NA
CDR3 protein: CASSLGGQAFF
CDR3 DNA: TGTGCCAGCAGCTTAGGTGGGCAAGCTTTCTTT

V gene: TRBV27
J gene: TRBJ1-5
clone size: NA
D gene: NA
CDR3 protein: CASSSGAGNQPQHF
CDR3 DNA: TGTGCCAGCAGTTCAGGGGCGGGCAATCAGCCCCAGCATTTT

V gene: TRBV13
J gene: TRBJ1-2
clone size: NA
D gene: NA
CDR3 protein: CASSFNTYYGYTF
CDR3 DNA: TGTGCCAGCAGCTTTAACACGTACTATGGCTACACCTTC

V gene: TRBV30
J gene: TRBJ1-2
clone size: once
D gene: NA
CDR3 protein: CAWSAGAGYGYTF
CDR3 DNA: TGTGCCTGGAGTGCAGGGGCGGGCTATGGCTACACCTTC

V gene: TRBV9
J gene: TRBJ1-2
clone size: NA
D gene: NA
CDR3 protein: CASSVGQNPNYGYTF
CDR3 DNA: TGTGCCAGCAGCGTTGGGCAGAATCCGAACTATGGCTACACCTTC

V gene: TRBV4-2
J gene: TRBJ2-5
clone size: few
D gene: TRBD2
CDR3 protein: CASSQDGRVQETQYF
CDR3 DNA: TGTGCCAGCAGCCAAGATGGGAGGGTCCAAGAGACCCAGTACTTC

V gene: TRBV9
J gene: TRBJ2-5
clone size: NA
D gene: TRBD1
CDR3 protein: CASSVALDRGETQYF
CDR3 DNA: TGTGCCAGCAGCGTAGCTCTGGACAGGGGGGAGACCCAGTACTTC

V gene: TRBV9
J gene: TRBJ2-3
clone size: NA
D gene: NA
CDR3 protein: CASSVGPGGTDTQYF
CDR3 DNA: TGTGCCAGCAGCGTAGGCCCAGGGGGCACAGATACGCAGTATTTT

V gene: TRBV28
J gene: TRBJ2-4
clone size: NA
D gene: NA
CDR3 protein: CARSPIQYF
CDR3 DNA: TGTGCCAGGAGTCCCATTCAGTACTTC

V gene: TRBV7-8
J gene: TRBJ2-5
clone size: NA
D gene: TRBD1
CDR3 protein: CASSLRQGGRGETQYF
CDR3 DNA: TGTGCCAGCAGCTTAAGACAGGGGGGTCGCGGAGAGACCCAGTACTTC

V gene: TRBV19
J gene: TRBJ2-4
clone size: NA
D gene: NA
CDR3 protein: CASSMSGDAKNIQYF
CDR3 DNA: TGTGCCAGTAGTATGTCAGGGGATGCCAAAAACATTCAGTACTTC

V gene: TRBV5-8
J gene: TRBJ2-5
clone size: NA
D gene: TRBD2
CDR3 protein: CASRPGASGRQETQYF
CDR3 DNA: TGTGCCAGCAGACCTGGGGCTAGCGGGCGGCAAGAGACCCAGTACTTC

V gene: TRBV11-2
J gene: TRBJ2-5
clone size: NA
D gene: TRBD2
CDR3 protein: CASSLGVLSSGGQETQYF
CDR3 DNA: TGTGCCAGCAGCTTAGGAGTTTTATCTAGCGGGGGGCAAGAGACCCAGTACTTC

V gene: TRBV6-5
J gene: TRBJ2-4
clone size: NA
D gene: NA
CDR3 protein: CASSYSGIAKNIQYF
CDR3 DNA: TGTGCCAGCAGTTACTCAGGGATAGCCAAAAACATTCAGTACTTC

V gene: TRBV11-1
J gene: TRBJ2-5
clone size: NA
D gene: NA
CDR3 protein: CASSLGYRVETQYF
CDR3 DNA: TGTGCCAGCAGCTTAGGGTACAGGGTAGAGACCCAGTACTTC

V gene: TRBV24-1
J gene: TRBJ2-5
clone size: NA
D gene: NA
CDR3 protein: CATSDSGLQTQYF
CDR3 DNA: TGTGCCACCAGTGATTCGGGACTTCAGACCCAGTACTTC

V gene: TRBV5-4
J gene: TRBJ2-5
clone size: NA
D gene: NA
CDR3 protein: CASSLGGLYTSGTQYF
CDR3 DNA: TGTGCCAGCAGCTTGGGCGGACTTTACACGTCAGGGACCCAGTACTTC

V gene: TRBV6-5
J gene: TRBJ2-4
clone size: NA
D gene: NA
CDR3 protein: CASSYSEENIQYF
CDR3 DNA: TGTGCCAGCAGTTACTCGGAGGAAAACATTCAGTACTTC

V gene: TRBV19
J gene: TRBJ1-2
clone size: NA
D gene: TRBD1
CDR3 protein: CASSSLTGNYGYTF
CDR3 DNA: TGTGCCAGTAGTTCCCTGACAGGGAACTATGGCTACACCTTC

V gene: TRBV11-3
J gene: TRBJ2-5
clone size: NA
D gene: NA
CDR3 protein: CASSLMGDTGTQYF
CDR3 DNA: TGTGCCAGCAGCCTAATGGGGGACACGGGGACCCAGTACTTC

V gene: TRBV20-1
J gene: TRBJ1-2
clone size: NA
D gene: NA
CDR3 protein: CSASSGAGNGYTF
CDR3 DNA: TGCAGTGCTAGTTCAGGGGCAGGGAATGGCTACACCTTC

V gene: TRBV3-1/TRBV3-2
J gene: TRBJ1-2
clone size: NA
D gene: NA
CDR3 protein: CASSQEQSHGYTF
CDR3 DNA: TGTGCCAGCAGCCAGGAACAGAGCCATGGCTACACCTTC

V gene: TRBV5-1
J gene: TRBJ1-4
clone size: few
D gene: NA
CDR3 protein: CASSLDRSEKLFF
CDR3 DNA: TGCGCCAGCAGCTTGGACAGAAGCGAAAAACTGTTTTTT

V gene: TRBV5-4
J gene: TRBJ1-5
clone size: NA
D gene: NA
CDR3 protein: CASSLDAGNQPQHF
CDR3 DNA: TGTGCCAGCAGCTTGGATGCAGGGAATCAGCCCCAGCATTTT

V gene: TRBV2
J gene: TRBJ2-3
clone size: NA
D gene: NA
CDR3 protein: CASTSGQGRASDTQYF
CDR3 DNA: TGTGCCAGCACCTCCGGGCAGGGGCGGGCTTCAGATACGCAGTATTTT